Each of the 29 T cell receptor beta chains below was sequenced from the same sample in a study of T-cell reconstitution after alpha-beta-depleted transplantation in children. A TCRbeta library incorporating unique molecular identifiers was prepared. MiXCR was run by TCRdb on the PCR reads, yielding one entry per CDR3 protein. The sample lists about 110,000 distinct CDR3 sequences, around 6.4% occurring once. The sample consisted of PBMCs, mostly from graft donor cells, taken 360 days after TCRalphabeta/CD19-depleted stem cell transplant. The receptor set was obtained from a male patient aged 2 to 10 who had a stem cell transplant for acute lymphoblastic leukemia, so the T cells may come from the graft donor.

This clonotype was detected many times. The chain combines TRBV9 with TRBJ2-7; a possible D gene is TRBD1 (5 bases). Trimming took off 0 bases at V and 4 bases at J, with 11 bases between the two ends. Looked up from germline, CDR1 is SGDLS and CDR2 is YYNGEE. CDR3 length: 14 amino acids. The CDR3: CASSVGGSGYEQYF. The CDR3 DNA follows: TGTGCCAGCAGCGTAGGGGGATCAGGGTACGAGCAGTACTTC.

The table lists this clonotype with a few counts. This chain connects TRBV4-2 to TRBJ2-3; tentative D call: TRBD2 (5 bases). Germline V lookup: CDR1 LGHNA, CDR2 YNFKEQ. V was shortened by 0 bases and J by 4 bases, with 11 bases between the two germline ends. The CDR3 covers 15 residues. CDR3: CASSQDGGRSDTQYF. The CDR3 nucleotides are TGTGCCAGCAGCCAAGACGGCGGGCGTTCAGATACGCAGTATTTT.

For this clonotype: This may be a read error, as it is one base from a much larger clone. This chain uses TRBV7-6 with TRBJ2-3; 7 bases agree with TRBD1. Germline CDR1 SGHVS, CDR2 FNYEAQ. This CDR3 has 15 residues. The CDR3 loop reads CASSWDRASTYTQYF. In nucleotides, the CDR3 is TGTGCCAGCAGCTGGGACAGAGCTAGCACATATACGCAGTATTTT.

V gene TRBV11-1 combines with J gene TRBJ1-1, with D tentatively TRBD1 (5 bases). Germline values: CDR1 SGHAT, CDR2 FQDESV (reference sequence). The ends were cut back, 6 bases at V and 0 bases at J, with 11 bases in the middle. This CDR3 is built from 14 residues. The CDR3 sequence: CASSGDRLNTEAFF. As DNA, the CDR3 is TGTGCCAGCAGTGGGGACCGCCTGAACACTGAAGCTTTCTTT.

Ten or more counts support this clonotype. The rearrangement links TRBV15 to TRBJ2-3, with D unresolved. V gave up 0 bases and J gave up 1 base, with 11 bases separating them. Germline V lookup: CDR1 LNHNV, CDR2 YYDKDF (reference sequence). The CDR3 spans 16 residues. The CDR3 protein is CATSRDNSWGTDTQYF. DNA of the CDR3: TGTGCCACCAGCAGAGATAATAGTTGGGGCACAGATACGCAGTATTTT. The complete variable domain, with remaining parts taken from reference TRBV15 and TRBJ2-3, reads DAMVIQNPRYQVTQFGKPVTLSCSQTLNHNVMYWYQQKSSQAPKLLFHYYDKDFNNEADTPDNFQSRRPNTSFCFLDIRSPGLGDTAMYLCATSRDNSWGTDTQYFGPGTRLTVL.

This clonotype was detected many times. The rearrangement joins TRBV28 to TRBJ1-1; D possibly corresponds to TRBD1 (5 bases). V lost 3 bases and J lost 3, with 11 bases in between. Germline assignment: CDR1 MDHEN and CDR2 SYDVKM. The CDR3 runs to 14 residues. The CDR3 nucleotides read TGTGCCAGCAGTTTTCGGGGGGGATACACTGAAGCTTTCTTT. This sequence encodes CASSFRGGYTEAFF.

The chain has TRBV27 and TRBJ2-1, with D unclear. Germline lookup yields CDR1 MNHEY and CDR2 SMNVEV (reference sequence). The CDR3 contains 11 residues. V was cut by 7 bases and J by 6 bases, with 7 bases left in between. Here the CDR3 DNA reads TGTGCCAGCATTTCCCCCAATGAGCAGTTCTTC. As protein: CASISPNEQFF.

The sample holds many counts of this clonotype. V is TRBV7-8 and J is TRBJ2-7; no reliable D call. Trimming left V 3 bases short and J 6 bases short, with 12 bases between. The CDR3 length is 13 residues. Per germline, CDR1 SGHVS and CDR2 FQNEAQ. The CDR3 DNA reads TGTGCCAGCAGCTTGTTAGGGTCCGGCGAGCAGTACTTC. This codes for CASSLLGSGEQYF.

CDR3 coding DNA: TGTGCCAGCAGCCCTAGCCCACTAGCGGGGGTCAACAATGAGCAGTTCTTC. Encoded protein: CASSPSPLAGVNNEQFF. The rearrangement joins TRBV9 to TRBJ2-1; TRBD2 matches 11 bases. J lost 5 bases, V lost 4 bases, and 11 bases had no gene match. Germline CDR1 is SGDLS and CDR2 is YYNGEE. The CDR3 loop spans 17 amino acids.

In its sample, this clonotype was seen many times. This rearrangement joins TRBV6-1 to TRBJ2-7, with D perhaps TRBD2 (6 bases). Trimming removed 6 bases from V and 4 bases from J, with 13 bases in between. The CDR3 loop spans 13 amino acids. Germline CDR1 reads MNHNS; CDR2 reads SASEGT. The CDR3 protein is CASSFAREYEQYF. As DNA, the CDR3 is TGTGCCAGCAGCTTCGCGCGGGAATACGAGCAGTACTTC.

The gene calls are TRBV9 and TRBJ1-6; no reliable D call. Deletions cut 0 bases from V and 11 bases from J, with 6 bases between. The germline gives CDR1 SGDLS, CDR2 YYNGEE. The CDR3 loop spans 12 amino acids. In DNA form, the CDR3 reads TGTGCCAGCAGCGTAGGGAATCCACCCCTCCACTTT. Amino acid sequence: CASSVGNPPLHF.

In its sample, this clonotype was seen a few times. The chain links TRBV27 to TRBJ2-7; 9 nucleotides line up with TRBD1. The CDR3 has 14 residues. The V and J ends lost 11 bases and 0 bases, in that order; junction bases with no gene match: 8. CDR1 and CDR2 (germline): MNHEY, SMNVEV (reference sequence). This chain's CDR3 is CAAGRGQGSYEQYF. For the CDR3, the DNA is TGTGCCGCTGGCCGGGGACAGGGCTCCTACGAGCAGTACTTC.

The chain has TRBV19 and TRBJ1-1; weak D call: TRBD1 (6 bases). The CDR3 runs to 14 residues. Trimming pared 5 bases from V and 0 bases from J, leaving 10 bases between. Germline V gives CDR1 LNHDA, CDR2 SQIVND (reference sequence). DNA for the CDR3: TGTGCCAGTAGTCCAGGGACACTGAACACTGAAGCTTTCTTT. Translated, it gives CASSPGTLNTEAFF.

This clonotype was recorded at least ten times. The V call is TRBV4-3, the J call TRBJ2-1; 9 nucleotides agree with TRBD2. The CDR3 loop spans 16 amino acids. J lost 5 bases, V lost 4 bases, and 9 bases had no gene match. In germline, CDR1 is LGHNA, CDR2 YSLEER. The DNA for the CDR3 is TGCGCCAGCAGCCTTCGGAATCTAGCGGGGAACAATGAGCAGTTCTTC. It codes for CASSLRNLAGNNEQFF.

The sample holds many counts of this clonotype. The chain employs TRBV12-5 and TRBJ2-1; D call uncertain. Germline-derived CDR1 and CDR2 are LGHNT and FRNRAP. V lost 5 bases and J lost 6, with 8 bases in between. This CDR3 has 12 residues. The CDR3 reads CASGRPGNEQFF. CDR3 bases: TGTGCTAGTGGTAGGCCCGGCAATGAGCAGTTCTTC.

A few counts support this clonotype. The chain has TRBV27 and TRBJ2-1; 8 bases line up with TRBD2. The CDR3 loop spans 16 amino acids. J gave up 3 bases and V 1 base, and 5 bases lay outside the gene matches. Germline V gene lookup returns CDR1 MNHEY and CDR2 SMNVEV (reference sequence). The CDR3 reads CASSLLAGTSYNEQFF. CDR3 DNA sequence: TGTGCCAGCAGTTTATTAGCGGGAACAAGCTACAATGAGCAGTTCTTC.

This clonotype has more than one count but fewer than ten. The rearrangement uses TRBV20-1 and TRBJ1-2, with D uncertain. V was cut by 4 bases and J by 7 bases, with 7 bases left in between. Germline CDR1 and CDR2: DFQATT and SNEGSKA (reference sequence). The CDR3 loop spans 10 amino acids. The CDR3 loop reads CSAKFSGYTF. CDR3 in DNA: TGCAGTGCTAAATTCAGTGGCTACACCTTC.

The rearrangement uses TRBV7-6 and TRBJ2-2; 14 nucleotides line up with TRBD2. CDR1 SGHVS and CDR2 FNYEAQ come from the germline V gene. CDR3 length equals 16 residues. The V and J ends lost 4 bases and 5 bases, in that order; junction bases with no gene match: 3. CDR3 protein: CASSSTSGGGTGELFF. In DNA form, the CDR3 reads TGTGCCAGCAGCTCGACTAGCGGGGGGGGAACCGGGGAGCTGTTTTTT.

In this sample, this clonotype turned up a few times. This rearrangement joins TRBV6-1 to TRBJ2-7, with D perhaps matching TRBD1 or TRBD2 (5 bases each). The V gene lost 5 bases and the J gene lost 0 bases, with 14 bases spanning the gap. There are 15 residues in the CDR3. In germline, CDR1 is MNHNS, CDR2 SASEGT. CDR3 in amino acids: CASSLRDGVSYEQYF. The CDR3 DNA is TGTGCCAGCAGTCTCCGGGACGGGGTCTCCTACGAGCAGTACTTC.

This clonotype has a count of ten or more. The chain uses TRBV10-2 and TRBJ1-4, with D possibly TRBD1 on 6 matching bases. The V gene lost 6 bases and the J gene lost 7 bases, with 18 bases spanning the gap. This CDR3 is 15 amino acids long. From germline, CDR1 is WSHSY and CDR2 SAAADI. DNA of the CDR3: TGCGCCAGCAGCCCCGACAGGAGGGGGACTGAAAAACTGTTTTTT. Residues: CASSPDRRGTEKLFF.

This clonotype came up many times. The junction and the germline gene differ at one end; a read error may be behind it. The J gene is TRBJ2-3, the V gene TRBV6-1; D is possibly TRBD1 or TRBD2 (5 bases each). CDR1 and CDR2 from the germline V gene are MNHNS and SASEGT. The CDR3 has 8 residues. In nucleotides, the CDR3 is TGTGCCAGCAGTGCTGGGACTTTT. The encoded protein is CASSAGTF.

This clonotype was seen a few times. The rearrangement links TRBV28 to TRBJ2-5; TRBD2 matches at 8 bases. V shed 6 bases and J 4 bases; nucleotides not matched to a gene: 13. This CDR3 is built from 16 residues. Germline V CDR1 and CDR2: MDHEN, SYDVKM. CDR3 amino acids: CASSPRASGSLETQYF. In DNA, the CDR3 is TGTGCCAGCAGCCCTAGAGCCAGCGGGAGTTTAGAGACCCAGTACTTC.

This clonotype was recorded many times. CDR3: CASRLYGSGANVLTF. The CDR3 nucleotides read TGTGCCAGCAGGCTTTACGGCTCTGGGGCCAACGTCCTGACTTTC. The rearrangement uses TRBV28 and TRBJ2-6; D is unresolved. V was clipped by 6 bases and J by 0 bases, with 9 bases between them. In germline, CDR1 is MDHEN, CDR2 SYDVKM. The CDR3 spans 15 residues.

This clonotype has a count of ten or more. The CDR3 loop reads CASSLAIYEQYF. The CDR3 DNA is TGTGCCAGCAGCTTAGCGATCTACGAGCAGTACTTC. This chain joins TRBV7-2 and TRBJ2-7, with D uncertain. Germline values: CDR1 SGHTA, CDR2 FQGNSA. The CDR3 spans 12 residues. V lost 0 bases to trimming and J lost 3 bases, with 3 bases between them.

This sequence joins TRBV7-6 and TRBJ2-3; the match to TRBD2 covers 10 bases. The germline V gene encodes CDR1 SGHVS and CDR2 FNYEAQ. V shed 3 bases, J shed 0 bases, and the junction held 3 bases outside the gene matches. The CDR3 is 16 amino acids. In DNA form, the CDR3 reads TGTGCCAGCAGCTTTGCACTAGCGGGGAGCACAGATACGCAGTATTTT. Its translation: CASSFALAGSTDTQYF.

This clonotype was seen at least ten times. The CDR3 DNA sequence: TGTGCCAGCAGTTTTTATTTGCAGCATCCAACTAATGAAAAACTGTTTTTT. Encoded protein: CASSFYLQHPTNEKLFF. V usage is TRBV28 and J usage is TRBJ1-4; D gene uncertain. The ends were cut back, 3 bases at V and 0 bases at J, with 14 bases in the middle. Germline CDR1 is MDHEN and CDR2 is SYDVKM. This CDR3 region has 17 residues.

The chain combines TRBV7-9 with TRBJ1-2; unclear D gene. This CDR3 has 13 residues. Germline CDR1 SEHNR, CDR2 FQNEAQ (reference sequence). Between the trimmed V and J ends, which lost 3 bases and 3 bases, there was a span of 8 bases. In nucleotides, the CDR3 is TGTGCCAGCAGCTTCCAGGCATACTATGGCTACACCTTC. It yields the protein CASSFQAYYGYTF. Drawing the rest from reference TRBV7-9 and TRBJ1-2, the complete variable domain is DTGVSQNPRHKITKRGQNVTFRCDPISEHNRLYWYRQTLGQGPEFLTYFQNEAQLEKSRLLSDRFSAERPKGSFSTLEIQRTEQGDSAMYLCASSFQAYYGYTFGSGTRLTVV.

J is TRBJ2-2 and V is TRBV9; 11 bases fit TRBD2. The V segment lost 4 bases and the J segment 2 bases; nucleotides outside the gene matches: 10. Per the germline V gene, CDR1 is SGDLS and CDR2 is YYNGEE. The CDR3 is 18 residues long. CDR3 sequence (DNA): TGTGCCAGCAGCCTACGTATAGCGGGGGGGCCTAACACCGGGGAGCTGTTTTTT. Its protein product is CASSLRIAGGPNTGELFF.

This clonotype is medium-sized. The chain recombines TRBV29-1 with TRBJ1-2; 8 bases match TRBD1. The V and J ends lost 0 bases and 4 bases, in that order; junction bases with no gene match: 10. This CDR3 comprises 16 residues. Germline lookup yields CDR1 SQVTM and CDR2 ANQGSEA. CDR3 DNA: TGCAGCGTTGAAGATCCCCGGGACAGGAGGGGCTATGGCTACACCTTC. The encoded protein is CSVEDPRDRRGYGYTF.